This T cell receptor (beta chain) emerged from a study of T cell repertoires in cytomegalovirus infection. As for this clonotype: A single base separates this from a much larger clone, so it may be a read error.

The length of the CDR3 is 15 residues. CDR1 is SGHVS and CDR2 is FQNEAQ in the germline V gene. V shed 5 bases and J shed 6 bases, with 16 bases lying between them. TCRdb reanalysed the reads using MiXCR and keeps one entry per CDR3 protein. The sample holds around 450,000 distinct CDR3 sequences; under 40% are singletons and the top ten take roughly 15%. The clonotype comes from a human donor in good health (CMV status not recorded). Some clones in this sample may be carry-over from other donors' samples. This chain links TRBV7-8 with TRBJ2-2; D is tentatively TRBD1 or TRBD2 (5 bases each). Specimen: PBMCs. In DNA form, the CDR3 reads TGTGCCAGCAGCCTGGGACGTGGGGCGTCCGGGGAGCTGTTTTTT. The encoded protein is CASSLGRGASGELFF.